The 17 T cell receptor beta chains given below trace back to one sample, sequenced in a study of T-cell memory formation after mild COVID-19. TCRdb reprocessed the 5' RACE reads with MiXCR, giving one entry per CDR3 protein. Of roughly 250,000 distinct CDR3 sequences in the sample, less than 20% were seen once. Sequencing was performed on PBMCs or a T cell subset sorted from them (not recorded which). The origin of the receptors is a man between 18 and 35 years old who had mild COVID-19 (a few samples of this study predate the infection). Cell type and time point are not known.

V gene TRBV7-9 combines with J gene TRBJ1-2, with D unresolved. Germline V CDR1 and CDR2: SEHNR, FQNEAQ (reference sequence). The CDR3 consists of 13 residues. Trimming stripped 0 bases from V and 8 bases from J, with 10 bases between. In nucleotides, the CDR3 is TGTGCCAGCAGCTTAGCGTCCTCCGTCGGCTACACCTTC. Amino acid sequence: CASSLASSVGYTF.

This chain joins TRBV7-2 and TRBJ2-4; D is uncertain. Trimming stripped 1 base from V and 6 bases from J, with 13 bases between. CDR3 size: 15 residues. Germline loops: CDR1 SGHTA, CDR2 FQGNSA. CDR3 sequence (DNA): TGTGCCAGCAGCTTAGATGTGCCGAGACTAAACATTCAGTACTTC. This sequence encodes CASSLDVPRLNIQYF.

The V call is TRBV10-3, the J call TRBJ2-2, with unresolved D. The ends were cut back, 0 bases at V and 2 bases at J, with 10 bases in the middle. This CDR3 is built from 16 residues. Germline CDR1 reads ENHRY; CDR2 reads SYGVKD. The CDR3 is CAISESRSVNTGELFF. The CDR3 DNA follows: TGTGCCATCAGTGAGTCGAGGTCGGTCAACACCGGGGAGCTGTTTTTT.

This clonotype was picked up a small number of times. The V call is TRBV20-1, the J call TRBJ1-6, with 9 bases that match TRBD1. Germline CDR1 reads DFQATT; CDR2 reads SNEGSKA (reference sequence). The CDR3 has 13 residues. With 4 bases clipped from V and 8 bases from J, the junction kept 3 bases outside the gene matches. CDR3 nucleotide sequence: TGCAGTGCTATCCGGGACAGGGATTCACCCCTCCACTTT. Residues: CSAIRDRDSPLHF.

To note about this clonotype: One junction end does not reproduce the germline sequence, and a read error may be involved. V is TRBV9 and J is TRBJ1-6; perhaps TRBD1 as D (5 bases). The CDR3 spans 13 residues. The germline gives CDR1 SGDLS, CDR2 YYNGEE. DNA of the CDR3: TGTGACAGCAGCGTTTGGGGCGATTCACCCCTCCACTTT. Translating gives CDSSVWGDSPLHF. Based on the CDR3 plus reference TRBV9 and TRBJ1-6, the full variable domain is DSGVTQTPKHLITATGQRVTLRCSPRSGDLSVYWYQQSLDQGLQFLIQYYNGEERAKGNILERFSAQQFPDLHSELNLSSLELGDSALYFCDSSVWGDSPLHFGNGTRLTVT.

The chain recombines TRBV20-1 with TRBJ2-7; 8 nucleotides agree with TRBD1. CDR3 size: 14 residues. Germline-derived CDR1 and CDR2 are DFQATT and SNEGSKA (reference sequence). Trimming took 5 bases from V and 2 from J; bases not matched to a gene: 8. DNA of the CDR3: TGCAGTGCTGCCGACAGGGGCGGGCCCTACGAGCAGTACTTC. Translating it yields CSAADRGGPYEQYF.

The table lists this clonotype with a few counts. The chain joins TRBV6-2 or TRBV6-3 to TRBJ2-1; D is tentatively TRBD1 or TRBD2 (5 bases each). CDR3 length: 13 residues. Deletions cut 8 bases from V and 10 bases from J, with 18 bases between. Per the germline V gene, CDR1 is MNHEY and CDR2 is SVGEGT. The CDR3 spells CASGDPPFGEQFF. In DNA form, the CDR3 reads TGTGCCAGCGGGGACCCGCCTTTTGGAGAGCAGTTCTTC.

This clonotype has only a few counts. This chain uses TRBV11-2 with TRBJ1-5, with a tentative D call TRBD1 (6 bases). There are 15 residues in the CDR3. Trimming cost V 4 bases and J 10 bases, with 20 bases left between them. From germline, CDR1 is SGHAT and CDR2 FQNNGV. The CDR3 nucleotides read TGTGCCAGCAGCTATCGCCGGGACAACTCACTCCCCCAGCATTTT. Its protein is CASSYRRDNSLPQHF.

V gene TRBV5-5 combines with J gene TRBJ1-1; 8 bases match TRBD1. There are 13 residues in the CDR3. J gave up 7 bases and V 0 bases, and 2 bases lay outside the gene matches. The germline V gene encodes CDR1 SGHKS and CDR2 YYEKEE (reference sequence). The CDR3 DNA reads as TGTGCCAGCAGCTTGGGGGACAGGATTGAAGCTTTCTTT. This translates into CASSLGDRIEAFF.

In its sample, this clonotype was seen many times. V and J are TRBV7-2 and TRBJ2-3, with 7 bases fitting TRBD1. Germline CDR1 SGHTA, CDR2 FQGNSA. Unmatched junction bases numbered 3, after V lost 2 bases and J lost 4 bases. CDR3 length: 14 residues. The CDR3 nucleotides read TGTGCCAGCAGCTTAAGGGGGCACCCAGATACGCAGTATTTT. Translating it yields CASSLRGHPDTQYF.

The chain joins TRBV24-1 to TRBJ1-4; 7 bases line up with TRBD1. This CDR3 contains 15 residues. CDR1 and CDR2 from the germline V gene are KGHDR and SFDVKD. The trim removed 3 bases at V and 8 bases at J, leaving 8 bases unmatched. The DNA of the CDR3 is TGTGCCACCAGTGATGATACAGGGGTTTCAGAAAAACTGTTTTTT. It codes for CATSDDTGVSEKLFF.

V and J are TRBV7-9 and TRBJ2-3; D is uncertain. V lost 7 bases to trimming and J lost 6 bases, with 26 bases between them. The CDR3 sequence is 17 residues long. The germline V gene encodes CDR1 SEHNR and CDR2 FQNEAQ (reference sequence). The CDR3 coding sequence is TGTGCCAGCACCCCCCCGGGTGGTCCCGGGCCCTCGGATACGCAGTATTTT. The encoded protein is CASTPPGGPGPSDTQYF.

The V call is TRBV20-1, the J call TRBJ1-4; 9 bases fit TRBD1. The V gene end was trimmed by 4 bases and the J gene end by 1 base; junction bases not matched to a gene: 4. The CDR3 contains 15 residues. Germline values: CDR1 DFQATT, CDR2 SNEGSKA (reference sequence). CDR3 DNA: TGCAGTGCTAACGGGGACAGGGTAACTAATGAAAAACTGTTTTTT. Residues: CSANGDRVTNEKLFF.

This clonotype has just a few counts. The V gene is TRBV7-9, the J gene TRBJ2-3; unclear D gene. The CDR3 covers 13 residues. In germline, CDR1 is SEHNR, CDR2 FQNEAQ (reference sequence). The V end was cut by 4 bases, the J end by 1 base, with 6 bases between. The CDR3 DNA reads as TGTGCCAGCAGCTCCTTGGGCACAGATACGCAGTATTTT. Its protein is CASSSLGTDTQYF.

This clonotype came up many times. The chain recombines TRBV5-1 with TRBJ1-4; D is unclear. V was trimmed by 0 bases and J by 8 bases, leaving 14 bases between them. Germline loops: CDR1 SGHRS, CDR2 YFSETQ. The CDR3 runs to 15 residues. CDR3 nucleotides: TGCGCCAGCAGCTTGGGACTAGGAGAGGGAGAAAAACTGTTTTTT. This gives the protein CASSLGLGEGEKLFF.

This chain joins TRBV6-5 and TRBJ1-1; D uncertain. Germline V lookup: CDR1 MNHEY, CDR2 SVGAGI. Trimming removed 6 bases from V and 1 base from J, with 9 bases in between. This CDR3 spans 13 amino acids. The DNA for the CDR3 is TGTGCCAGCAGCCCTCTGCCGAACACTGAAGCTTTCTTT. As protein: CASSPLPNTEAFF.

The chain combines TRBV7-2 with TRBJ2-5; tentatively, D is TRBD1 (6 bases). The CDR3 loop spans 14 amino acids. V was trimmed by 1 base and J by 5 bases, leaving 11 bases between them. Germline assignment: CDR1 SGHTA and CDR2 FQGNSA. CDR3 bases: TGTGCCAGCAGCTTAGGGACAGACGGGGAGACCCAGTACTTC. The encoded protein is CASSLGTDGETQYF.